These 27 T cell receptor beta chains were all obtained from the same sample, sequenced in a study of vaccination and CD4 T cells after COVID-19. The treatment here: approximately 9-day PBMC culture with coronavirus spike peptide pools or control peptides (ViraFEST assay). Those CD4+ T cells from the unexposed donor predate the COVID-19 pandemic (2011-2018). Their antigens remain unidentified. Cultured CD4+ T-cell DNA underwent Oncomine TCR Beta short-read sequencing. Each CDR3 protein gets one entry after TCRdb re-called the PCR reads with MiXCR. The data show under 8,000 distinct CDR3 sequences, around 48% seen once. Material: CD4+ T cells from blood, cultured in vitro. The receptors were gathered from a human donor in good health.

The chain is built from TRBV7-8 and TRBJ2-7, with TRBD2 identical over 10 bases. Germline V gene sequence: CDR1 SGHVS, CDR2 FQNEAQ. This CDR3 has 18 amino acids. V shed 1 base and J 2 bases; nucleotides not matched to a gene: 11. CDR3 sequence (DNA): TGTGCCAGCAGCTTAGAGGCTAGCGGGAGCCATGTGGCCTACGAGCAGTACTTC. Encoded protein: CASSLEASGSHVAYEQYF.

The rearrangement joins TRBV15 to TRBJ1-3, with 7 bases identical to TRBD1. The ends lost 3 bases at V and 4 bases at J; junction bases unmatched: 3. CDR1 and CDR2 (germline): LNHNV, YYDKDF (reference sequence). The length of the CDR3 is 14 residues. Written as DNA, the CDR3 is TGTGCCACCAGCAGGCCGGGACAGGGAAACACCATATATTTT. Translated: CATSRPGQGNTIYF.

In its sample, this clonotype was seen once. The chain combines TRBV6-2 or TRBV6-3 with TRBJ2-7, with TRBD2 matching 9 bases. V shed 6 bases and J 1 base; nucleotides not matched to a gene: 19. Germline V gene sequence: CDR1 MNHEY, CDR2 SVGEGT. The CDR3 contains 19 residues. The CDR3 spells CASSRLPKTSGRDSYEQYF. CDR3 coding DNA: TGTGCCAGCAGCCGACTGCCAAAAACTAGCGGGCGGGATTCCTACGAGCAGTACTTC.

This clonotype was detected a few times. The chain couples TRBV7-8 to TRBJ1-4; D is undetermined. The ends were cut back, 5 bases at V and 0 bases at J, with 13 bases in the middle. The CDR3 loop spans 16 amino acids. Germline values: CDR1 SGHVS, CDR2 FQNEAQ. DNA of the CDR3: TGTGCCAGCAGCACCATGCCGGGATCAACTAATGAAAAACTGTTTTTT. It specifies CASSTMPGSTNEKLFF.

The chain is built from TRBV20-1 and TRBJ2-2; no definite D call. The germline gives CDR1 DFQATT, CDR2 SNEGSKA (reference sequence). The CDR3 extends over 13 amino acids. Trimming took off 2 bases at V and 2 bases at J, with 6 bases between the two ends. Here the CDR3 DNA reads TGCAGTGCTAGACCCAAAAACACCGGGGAGCTGTTTTTT. This encodes CSARPKNTGELFF.

This clonotype was observed a handful of times. The chain recombines TRBV19 with TRBJ1-5; tentative D call: TRBD1 (6 bases). V shed 7 bases and J shed 7 bases, with 20 bases lying between them. CDR1 and CDR2 (germline): LNHDA, SQIVND (reference sequence). The CDR3 runs 15 residues. The CDR3 protein is CASIKQTGSGQPQHF. In nucleotides, the CDR3 is TGTGCCAGTATTAAACAGACAGGCTCTGGGCAGCCCCAGCATTTT.

The rearrangement links TRBV24-1 to TRBJ2-2, with 7 nucleotides matching TRBD1. CDR3 length: 18 residues. Germline V gene data show CDR1 as KGHDR and CDR2 as SFDVKD. The trim removed 3 bases at V and 6 bases at J, leaving 15 bases unmatched. The CDR3 sequence is CATSDEWGSRGRSGELFF. The CDR3 DNA reads TGTGCCACCAGTGATGAGTGGGGATCAAGGGGGCGCTCCGGGGAGCTGTTTTTT.

This chain uses TRBV6-2 or TRBV6-3 with TRBJ2-2; D possibly uses TRBD1 or TRBD2 (5 bases each). V was cut by 7 bases and J by 6 bases, with 15 bases left in between. This CDR3 has 14 residues. CDR1 is MNHEY, CDR2 SVGEGT, per germline. The CDR3: CASTQTGPAGELFF. CDR3 DNA sequence: TGTGCCAGCACCCAGACGGGGCCCGCCGGGGAGCTGTTTTTT.

This clonotype was recorded a few times. This chain uses TRBV21-1 with TRBJ2-1; the table's D gene call, TRBD1, was not cross checked with the DNA. TRBV21-1 is assigned pseudogene status. This CDR3 contains 16 residues. CDR3 in DNA: TGTGCCAGCAGCAAAGCCGTAAGCTCAGGGGACAATGAGCAGTTCTTC. Protein: CASSKAVSSGDNEQFF.

Here the CDR3 DNA reads TGTGCCAGCAGCCCGCTGACTAAATCTACCTATGGCTACACCTTC. Encoded protein: CASSPLTKSTYGYTF. J is TRBJ1-2 and V is TRBV5-5; D not certain. V gave up 4 bases and J gave up 4 bases, with 17 bases separating them. This CDR3 has 15 residues. In germline, CDR1 is SGHKS, CDR2 YYEKEE (reference sequence).

The rearrangement uses TRBV19 and TRBJ1-5, with D possibly matching TRBD1 (5 bases). Looked up from germline, CDR1 is LNHDA and CDR2 is SQIVND (reference sequence). V lost 7 bases and J lost 3, with 16 bases in between. This CDR3 region has 15 residues. Written as DNA, the CDR3 is TGTGCCAGTACTCCGGATTCGGGACCCAATCAGCCCCAGCATTTT. It specifies CASTPDSGPNQPQHF. Combining the CDR3 with reference TRBV19 and TRBJ1-5 gives the whole variable domain DGGITQSPKYLFRKEGQNVTLSCEQNLNHDAMYWYRQDPGQGLRLIYYSQIVNDFQKGDIAEGYSVSREKKESFPLTVTSAQKNPTAFYLCASTPDSGPNQPQHFGDGTRLSIL.

The chain uses TRBV20-1 and TRBJ2-1; 7 bases fit TRBD1. Germline V lookup: CDR1 DFQATT, CDR2 SNEGSKA (reference sequence). CDR3 length: 14 residues. V gave up 5 bases and J gave up 9 bases; unmatched junction bases: 13. The CDR3 protein is CSASETGPWGEQFF. In nucleotides, the CDR3 is TGCAGTGCTTCCGAGACAGGGCCTTGGGGTGAGCAGTTCTTC.

The chain joins TRBV6-2 or TRBV6-3 to TRBJ1-2; the D gene is possibly TRBD1 (6 bases). The CDR3 is 15 residues long. The germline V gene encodes CDR1 MNHEY and CDR2 SVGEGT. The germline V and J ends were trimmed by 2 bases and 4 bases, with 14 bases remaining between them. CDR3 amino acids: CASSYPQGTGYGYTF. In DNA, the CDR3 is TGTGCCAGCAGTTACCCACAGGGAACCGGCTATGGCTACACCTTC.

The chain couples TRBV20-1 to TRBJ2-3; unclear D gene. In germline, CDR1 is DFQATT, CDR2 SNEGSKA (reference sequence). The CDR3 extends over 15 amino acids. With 2 bases removed from V and 0 bases from J, the gap between germline ends came to 12 bases. The CDR3 nucleotides read TGCAGTGCTAGATCCCTGAGGTGGAGCACAGATACGCAGTATTTT. Protein product: CSARSLRWSTDTQYF.

The V gene is TRBV19, the J gene TRBJ1-1; 11 nucleotides align to TRBD1. Trimming removed 5 bases from V and 1 base from J; junction bases left unmatched: 0. Germline CDR1 reads LNHDA; CDR2 reads SQIVND (reference sequence). This CDR3 region has 14 residues. The chain's CDR3 is CASSGQGANTEAFF. CDR3 sequence (DNA): TGTGCCAGTAGTGGACAGGGGGCGAACACTGAAGCTTTCTTT.

This clonotype was seen a few times. The junction departs from germline at one end; a sequencing error may be responsible. This sequence joins TRBV20-1 and TRBJ1-1, with a tentative D call TRBD1 (6 bases). This CDR3 comprises 13 residues. The V gene's germline CDR1 is DFQATT and CDR2 SNEGSKA (reference sequence). CDR3: CSARGGMYTEAFF. The CDR3 DNA follows: TGCAGTGCCAGAGGGGGGATGTACACTGAAGCTTTCTTT.

The gene calls are TRBV10-2 and TRBJ1-6; no clear D gene. Per germline, CDR1 WSHSY and CDR2 SAAADI. V lost 0 bases and J 6 bases, leaving 15 bases between the germline ends. The CDR3 is 17 residues long. This chain's CDR3 is CASSESLGRIANSPLHF. The CDR3 DNA follows: TGCGCCAGCAGTGAGTCCCTAGGGAGGATAGCTAATTCACCCCTCCACTTT.

This chain connects TRBV11-2 to TRBJ2-3, with no clear D. V gave up 5 bases and J gave up 5 bases, with 17 bases separating them. CDR1 and CDR2 (germline): SGHAT, FQNNGV. The CDR3 runs 15 residues. The CDR3 DNA follows: TGTGCCAGCAGCATATCCGGCCATCAAGGAGATACGCAGTATTTT. Translated: CASSISGHQGDTQYF. Using reference TRBV11-2 and TRBJ2-3 for the parts outside the CDR3, the full variable domain is EAGVAQSPRYKIIEKRQSVAFWCNPISGHATLYWYQQILGQGPKLLIQFQNNGVVDDSQLPKDRFSAERLKGVDSTLKIQPAKLEDSAVYLCASSISGHQGDTQYFGPGTRLTVL.

V is TRBV28 and J is TRBJ1-5; D unresolved. V lost 2 bases and J lost 1, with 3 bases in between. The CDR3 has 13 amino acids. Germline CDR1 and CDR2: MDHEN and SYDVKM. This CDR3 reads CASSLRSNQPQHF. CDR3 sequence (DNA): TGTGCCAGCAGTTTACGGAGCAATCAGCCCCAGCATTTT.

The chain employs TRBV6-1 and TRBJ1-1; the D gene is possibly TRBD1 (5 bases). In germline, CDR1 is MNHNS, CDR2 SASEGT. V was clipped by 6 bases and J by 0 bases, with 14 bases between them. The CDR3 has 15 residues. In DNA, the CDR3 is TGTGCCAGCAGGGATACGGGACGCCTGAACACTGAAGCTTTCTTT. Its translation: CASRDTGRLNTEAFF.

The table lists this clonotype with a few counts. The chain carries TRBV7-2 and TRBJ2-2, with TRBD2 matching 11 bases. Germline values: CDR1 SGHTA, CDR2 FQGNSA. The V segment lost 7 bases and the J segment 7 bases; nucleotides outside the gene matches: 2. The CDR3 length is 13 residues. CDR3 DNA sequence: TGTGCCAGCACACTAGCGGGAGTCGGGGAGCTGTTTTTT. It specifies CASTLAGVGELFF.

The chain uses TRBV5-8 and TRBJ1-4; 8 nucleotides match TRBD1. This CDR3 has 14 amino acids. J was trimmed by 10 bases and V by 4 bases; bases with no gene match: 9. Germline V gives CDR1 SGHTS, CDR2 YDEGEE. The DNA of the CDR3 is TGTGCCAGCAGCATCGACAGGGGACTAGGAAAACTGTTTTTT. Protein sequence: CASSIDRGLGKLFF.

The V and J genes are TRBV27 and TRBJ1-1, with 7 bases fitting TRBD1. CDR1 and CDR2 from the germline V gene are MNHEY and SMNVEV (reference sequence). The CDR3 is 14 amino acids. The ends lost 5 bases at V and 7 bases at J; junction bases unmatched: 10. The CDR3 spells CASSVRDSLNEAFF. In nucleotides, the CDR3 is TGTGCCAGCAGTGTCCGGGACAGTCTAAATGAAGCTTTCTTT.

The rearrangement links TRBV30 to TRBJ2-2; D remains unclear. In germline, CDR1 is GTSNPN, CDR2 SVGIG (reference sequence). With 7 bases removed from V and 2 bases from J, the gap between germline ends came to 11 bases. The CDR3 covers 13 residues. The CDR3: CAFGPRNTGELFF. Here the CDR3 DNA reads TGTGCCTTCGGCCCGCGAAACACCGGGGAGCTGTTTTTT.

This clonotype appeared a few times. V is TRBV7-9 and J is TRBJ1-4; D is undetermined. Germline CDR1 SEHNR, CDR2 FQNEAQ (reference sequence). V lost 3 bases and J lost 8, with 7 bases in between. The CDR3 has 12 residues. CDR3 sequence (DNA): TGTGCCAGCAGCTTCAATCGGGAAAAACTGTTTTTT. Translating gives CASSFNREKLFF.

A few counts support this clonotype. CDR3: CASSYPRVNTEAFF. Written as DNA, the CDR3 is TGTGCCAGCAGTTACCCCAGGGTGAACACTGAAGCTTTCTTT. The V call is TRBV6-2 or TRBV6-3, the J call TRBJ1-1, with a tentative D call TRBD1 (5 bases). This CDR3 region has 14 residues. Germline CDR1 reads MNHEY; CDR2 reads SVGEGT. Trimming removed 2 bases at V and 0 bases at J, with 7 bases between.

This clonotype was observed once. The CDR3 DNA reads TGCAGTGCTAGAGATTCCCTGAATTATACGCAGTATTTT. Translation: CSARDSLNYTQYF. The chain carries TRBV20-1 and TRBJ2-3; no definite D call. CDR3 length: 13 residues. Trimming left V 0 bases short and J 7 bases short, with 11 bases between. CDR1 DFQATT and CDR2 SNEGSKA come from the germline V gene (reference sequence).